These T cell receptor beta chains were read from a single sample in a study of CD8 T cells in Susac syndrome. Each CDR3 protein gets one entry after TCRdb re-called the immunoSEQ multiplex PCR reads with MiXCR. Here the sample spans roughly 120,000 distinct CDR3 sequences, 94% being singletons. Source material: CD4+ T cells from PBMCs. Receptor source: a human donor in good health. CDR3s include the opening cysteine and the closing phenylalanine or tryptophan. Each record gives: V gene, clone size, D gene, CDR3 protein. The D gene is left open where the match is weak. The size of a clone is reported for some rows only, either as once, few or many, or as a class for expanded clones.

>TRBV3-1|NA|NA
CASSQVSGTEAFF
>TRBV3-1|NA|TRBD2
CASTNLAGQSQETQYF
>TRBV12-3/TRBV12-4|NA|NA
CASDSNGRNTIYF
>TRBV19|NA|NA
CASSIFPSGNQPQHF
>TRBV6-1|NA|TRBD1
CASSRHLGQGNTGELFF
>TRBV29-1|once|NA
CSVGQDRGFF
>TRBV30|NA|TRBD1
CAWARQGKGLAFF
>TRBV27|NA|NA
CASSFPETMNTEAFF
>TRBV6-5|NA|TRBD1
CASTQAGQGGGYTF
>TRBV11-2|NA|TRBD1
CASNRDSSYEQYF
>TRBV19|NA|TRBD1
CASRDKDRVKNIQYF
>TRBV15|NA|TRBD2
CVREGLYNEQFF
>TRBV19|NA|NA
CASKSQSDSGNTIYF
>TRBV25-1|NA|TRBD1
CASSSLAGGSRAEAFF
>TRBV24-1|NA|NA
CATSAPDYNEQFF
>TRBV29-1|NA|TRBD1
CSVAGTVNSEGLFSGANVLTF
>TRBV30|NA|NA
CAWSVLANRPVQYF
>TRBV4-1|NA|NA
CASRDPAREQFF
>TRBV13|NA|NA
CASSLSGYEQFF
>TRBV5-1|NA|NA
CASSLGGVQETQYF
>TRBV29-1|once|TRBD1
CSVHLGAGGAGYGYTF
>TRBV20-1|NA|TRBD1
CSASRTGGNYGYTF
>TRBV19|NA|TRBD1
CATSDPGTGYTGELFF
>TRBV20-1|few|TRBD2
CSAYFGTRGGTQYF
>TRBV24-1|NA|TRBD1
CATSDPGTGGFDEQFF
>TRBV18|NA|NA
CASSPRSGAYNEQFF
>TRBV3-1|NA|TRBD1
CASSQYNLGGRQGEDGYTF
>TRBV5-1|NA|NA
CASSLVAGDTGELFF
>TRBV19|NA|NA
CASSRHPMNTEAFF
>TRBV9|NA|NA
CASSVSAGELFF
>TRBV6-6|NA|TRBD2
CASSQSGRPRTGELFF
>TRBV20-1|once|TRBD1
CSARVTGGGETQYF
>TRBV30|NA|NA
CAWSRGSYNEQFF
>TRBV6-5|NA|NA
CASSYLGTDTDTQYF
>TRBV5-1|NA|NA
CASSFDSEGIYGYTF
>TRBV20-1|NA|TRBD1
CSATGTGVGETQYF
>TRBV7-9|NA|NA
CASSLDVEKLFF
>TRBV19|NA|NA
CASSIARRQEQFF
>TRBV30|NA|NA
CAWSIIVGEQFF
>TRBV7-8|NA|NA
CASSLGLLNSPLHF
>TRBV5-1|NA|NA
CASSLELFGQYNEQFF
>TRBV6-2/TRBV6-3|NA|TRBD1
CASSGVGTGNGYTF
>TRBV20-1|NA|TRBD1
CSAGQGGDQPQHF
>TRBV20-1|NA|TRBD1
CSPAPRDRVTDTQYF
>TRBV10-3|NA|TRBD1
CAISPVPGQGVGPYEQYF
>TRBV7-3|NA|NA
CASSLTSGNTEAFF
>TRBV3-1|NA|TRBD1
CASSSGGTGGNTEAFF
>TRBV9|NA|NA
CASDSGASGNTIYF
>TRBV24-1|NA|TRBD1
CATSDTGQGGNIQYF
>TRBV29-1|NA|NA
CSVEDRQEGLAKNIQYF